The entry below gives a single TCR beta chain sequence along with its context. The data stem from a study of blood T cell repertoires in COVID-19. The protocol was immunoSEQ multiplex PCR, while the TCRdb copy is restricted to in-frame clones and leaves out a portion. The top ten clones hold 7% to 9.5% of a sample with roughly 120,000 clones, 84% of them seen once. The specimen sequenced was peripheral blood. The source of this sequence is a woman over 75 with active or convalescent COVID-19.

The CDR3 DNA reads TGTGCCAGCATGAGCTTAGAGACCCAGTACTTC. This sequence encodes CASMSLETQYF. This rearrangement joins TRBV6-6 to TRBJ2-5; D uncertain. CDR1 and CDR2 from the germline V gene are MNHNY and SVGAGI (reference sequence). V lost 7 bases, J lost 4 bases, and 7 bases lay in between. The CDR3 has 11 amino acids.